This T cell receptor (beta chain) comes out of a study of T cell repertoires in cytomegalovirus infection. Looked up from germline, CDR1 is SGHTA and CDR2 is FQGNSA. CDR3 length equals 14 residues. V lost 1 base to trimming and J lost 4 bases, with 8 bases between them. TCRdb processed the reads anew with MiXCR; each CDR3 protein has one entry. Found here are roughly 500,000 distinct CDR3 sequences, under 55% of them singletons; the top ten hold approximately 40%. This clonotype was counted only a few times. Its antigen remains unidentified. The source of this sequence is a human donor in good health (CMV status not recorded). Some clones in this sample may be carry-over from other donors' samples. The source material was cultured PBMCs, sampled from culture after CMV antigen stimulation. The rearrangement uses TRBV7-2 and TRBJ2-1; D gene uncertain. The CDR3 here is CASSLESVYNEQFF. The CDR3 DNA is TGTGCCAGCAGCTTAGAGAGCGTATACAATGAGCAGTTCTTC.